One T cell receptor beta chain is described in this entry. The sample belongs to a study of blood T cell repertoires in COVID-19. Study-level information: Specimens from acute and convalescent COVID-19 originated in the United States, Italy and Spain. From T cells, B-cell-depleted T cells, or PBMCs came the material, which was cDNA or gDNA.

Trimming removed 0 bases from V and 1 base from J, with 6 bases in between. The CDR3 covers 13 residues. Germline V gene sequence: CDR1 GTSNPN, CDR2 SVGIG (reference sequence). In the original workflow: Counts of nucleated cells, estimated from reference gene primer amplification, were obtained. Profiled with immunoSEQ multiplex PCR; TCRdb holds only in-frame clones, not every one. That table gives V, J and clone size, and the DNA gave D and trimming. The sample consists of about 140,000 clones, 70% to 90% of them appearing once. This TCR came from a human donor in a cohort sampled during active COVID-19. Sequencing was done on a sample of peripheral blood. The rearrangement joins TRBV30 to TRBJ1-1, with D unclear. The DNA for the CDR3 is TGTGCCTGGAGTGTATTAGAGAACACTGAAGCTTTCTTT. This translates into CAWSVLENTEAFF.